This T cell receptor (beta chain) came from a study of blood T cell repertoires in COVID-19. The wider study: Spain, Italy and the United States supplied samples that represented acute and convalescent COVID-19. In each case, the material was cDNA or gDNA derived from T cells, B-cell-depleted T cells, or PBMCs.

This CDR3 comprises 18 residues. The V gene's germline CDR1 is LNHDA and CDR2 SQIVND (reference sequence). The ends lost 6 bases at V and 3 bases at J; junction bases unmatched: 20. Source study methods: Reference gene primers were amplified, and this amplification served to estimate nucleated cell counts. The data were produced by immunoSEQ multiplex PCR, yet TCRdb's version contains in-frame clones alone and is incomplete. D and trimming come from the DNA, and the V and J calls and clone size come from that table. Among fewer than 70,000 clones listed, about 86% were seen once. This receptor was taken from a human donor in a cohort sampled during active COVID-19. V usage is TRBV19 and J usage is TRBJ2-7; 7 nucleotides align to TRBD2. Sequenced material: peripheral blood. CDR3 residues: CASSLGGDVLTSFYEQYF. The CDR3 DNA is TGTGCCAGTAGCCTGGGGGGGGACGTCTTAACGTCCTTCTACGAGCAGTACTTC. Full variable domain (outside the CDR3, taken from reference TRBV19 and TRBJ2-7): DGGITQSPKYLFRKEGQNVTLSCEQNLNHDAMYWYRQDPGQGLRLIYYSQIVNDFQKGDIAEGYSVSREKKESFPLTVTSAQKNPTAFYLCASSLGGDVLTSFYEQYFGPGTRLTVT.